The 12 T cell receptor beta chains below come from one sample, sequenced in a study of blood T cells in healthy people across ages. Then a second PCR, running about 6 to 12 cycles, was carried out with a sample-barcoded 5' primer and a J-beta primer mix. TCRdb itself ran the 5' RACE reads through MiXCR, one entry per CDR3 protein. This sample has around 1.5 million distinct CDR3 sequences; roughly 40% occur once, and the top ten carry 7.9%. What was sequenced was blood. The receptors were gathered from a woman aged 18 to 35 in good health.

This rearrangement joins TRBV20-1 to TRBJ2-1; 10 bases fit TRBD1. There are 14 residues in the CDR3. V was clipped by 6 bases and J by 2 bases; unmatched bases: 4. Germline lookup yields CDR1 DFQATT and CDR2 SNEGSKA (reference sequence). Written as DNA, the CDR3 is TGCAGTGCCTCGACAGGGGGCGCCTACAATGAGCAGTTCTTC. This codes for CSASTGGAYNEQFF.

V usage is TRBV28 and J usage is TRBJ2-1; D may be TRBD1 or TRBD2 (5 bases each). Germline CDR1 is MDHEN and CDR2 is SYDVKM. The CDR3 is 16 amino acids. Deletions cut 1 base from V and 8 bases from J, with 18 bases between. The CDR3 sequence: CASSLSWGNTSYEQFF. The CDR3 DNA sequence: TGTGCCAGCAGTTTATCTTGGGGGAACACTTCATATGAGCAGTTCTTC. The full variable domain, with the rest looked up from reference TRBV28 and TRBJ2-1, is DVKVTQSSRYLVKRTGEKVFLECVQDMDHENMFWYRQDPGLGLRLIYFSYDVKMKEKGDIPEGYSVSREKKERFSLILESASTNQTSMYLCASSLSWGNTSYEQFFGPGTRLTVL.

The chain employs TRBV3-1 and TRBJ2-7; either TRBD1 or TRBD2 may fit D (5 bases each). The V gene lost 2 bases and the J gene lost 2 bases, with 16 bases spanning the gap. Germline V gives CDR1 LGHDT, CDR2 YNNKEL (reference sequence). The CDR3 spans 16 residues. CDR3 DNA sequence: TGTGCCAGCAGCCAAAGGGCCGGGACCACCGCCTACGAGCAGTACTTC. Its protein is CASSQRAGTTAYEQYF.

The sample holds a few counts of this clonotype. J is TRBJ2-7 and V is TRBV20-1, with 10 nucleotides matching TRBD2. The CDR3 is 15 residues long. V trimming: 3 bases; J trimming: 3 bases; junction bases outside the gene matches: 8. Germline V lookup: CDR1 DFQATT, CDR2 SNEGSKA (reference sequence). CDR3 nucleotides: TGCAGTGCTAGCCCTCCTGAGCGGGGGGGCTACGAGCAGTACTTC. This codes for CSASPPERGGYEQYF.

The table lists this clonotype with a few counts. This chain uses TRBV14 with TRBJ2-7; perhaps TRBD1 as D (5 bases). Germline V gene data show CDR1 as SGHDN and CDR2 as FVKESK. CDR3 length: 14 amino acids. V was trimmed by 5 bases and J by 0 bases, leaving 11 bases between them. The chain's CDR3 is CASSLNRFSYEQYF. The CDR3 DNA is TGTGCCAGCAGCTTGAACAGGTTCTCCTACGAGCAGTACTTC.

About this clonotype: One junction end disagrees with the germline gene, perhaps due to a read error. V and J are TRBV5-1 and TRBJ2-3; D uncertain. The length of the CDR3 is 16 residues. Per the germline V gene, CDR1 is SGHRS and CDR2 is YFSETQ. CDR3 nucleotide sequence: TGCGCCACCAGCTCGGCAGAATACTCTAGCACAGATACGCAGTATTTT. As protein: CATSSAEYSSTDTQYF.

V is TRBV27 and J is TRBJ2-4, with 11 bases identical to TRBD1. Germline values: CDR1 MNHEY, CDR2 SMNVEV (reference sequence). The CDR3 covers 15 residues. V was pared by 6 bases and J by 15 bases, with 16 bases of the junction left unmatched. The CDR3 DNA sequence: TGTGCCAGCAGACCGGACAGGGGGCGGAATTACGAGCGGTACTTC. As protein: CASRPDRGRNYERYF.

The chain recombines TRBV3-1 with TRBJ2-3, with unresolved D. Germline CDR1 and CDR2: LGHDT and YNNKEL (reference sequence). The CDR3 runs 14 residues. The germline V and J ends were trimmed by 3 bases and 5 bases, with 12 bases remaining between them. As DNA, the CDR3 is TGTGCCAGCAGCCACGTTGCCTTGGGAGATACGCAGTATTTT. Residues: CASSHVALGDTQYF.

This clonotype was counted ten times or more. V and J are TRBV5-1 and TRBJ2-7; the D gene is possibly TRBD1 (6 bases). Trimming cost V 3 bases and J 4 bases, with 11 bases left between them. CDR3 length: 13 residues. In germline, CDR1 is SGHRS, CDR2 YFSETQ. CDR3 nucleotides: TGCGCCAGCAGCTCCGGACAGATATACGAGCAGTACTTC. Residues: CASSSGQIYEQYF.

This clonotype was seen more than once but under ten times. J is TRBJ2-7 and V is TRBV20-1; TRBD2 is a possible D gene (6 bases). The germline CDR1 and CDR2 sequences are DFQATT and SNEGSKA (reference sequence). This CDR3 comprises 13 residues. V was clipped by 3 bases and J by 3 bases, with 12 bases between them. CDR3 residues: CSARGRDGYEQYF. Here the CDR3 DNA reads TGCAGTGCTAGGGGGCGGGACGGCTACGAGCAGTACTTC.

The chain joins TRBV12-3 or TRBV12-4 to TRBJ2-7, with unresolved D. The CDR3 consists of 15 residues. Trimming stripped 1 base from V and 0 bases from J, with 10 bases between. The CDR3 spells CASSLGYSRSYEQYF. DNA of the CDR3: TGTGCCAGCAGTTTAGGATACAGCCGCTCCTACGAGCAGTACTTC.

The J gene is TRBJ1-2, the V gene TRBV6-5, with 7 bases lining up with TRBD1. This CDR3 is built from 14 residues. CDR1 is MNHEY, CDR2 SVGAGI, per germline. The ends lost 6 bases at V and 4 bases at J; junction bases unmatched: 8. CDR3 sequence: CASREQGTPYGYTF. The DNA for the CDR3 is TGTGCCAGCAGGGAACAGGGGACCCCCTATGGCTACACCTTC.